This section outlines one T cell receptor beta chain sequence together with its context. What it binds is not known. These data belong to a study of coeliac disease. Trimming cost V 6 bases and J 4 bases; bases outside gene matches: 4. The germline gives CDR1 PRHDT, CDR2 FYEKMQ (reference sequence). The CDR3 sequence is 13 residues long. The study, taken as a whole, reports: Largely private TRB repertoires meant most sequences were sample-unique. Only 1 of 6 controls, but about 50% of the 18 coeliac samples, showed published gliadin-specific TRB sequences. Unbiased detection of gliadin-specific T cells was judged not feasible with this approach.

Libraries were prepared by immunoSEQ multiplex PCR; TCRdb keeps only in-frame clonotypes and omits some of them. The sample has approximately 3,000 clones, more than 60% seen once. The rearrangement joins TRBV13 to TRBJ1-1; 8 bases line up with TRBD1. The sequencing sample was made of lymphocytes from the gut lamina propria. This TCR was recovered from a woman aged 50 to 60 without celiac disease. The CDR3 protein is CASSKQGGTEAFF. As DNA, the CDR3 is TGTGCCAGCAGTAAACAGGGGGGCACTGAAGCTTTCTTT.